Included here is one T cell receptor beta chain sequence, with context. TCRdb keeps only in-frame clones here, not all; method: immunoSEQ multiplex PCR. The data show about 220,000 clones, with about 87% seen just once and roughly 2.7% held by the top ten. CDR3 length: 15 residues. Germline CDR1 is LNHDA and CDR2 is SQIVND (reference sequence). After removal of 9 bases from V and 1 base from J, the junction contained 8 bases not matched to a gene. The sample belongs to a study of blood T cell repertoires in COVID-19. J is TRBJ1-5 and V is TRBV19; 8 bases match TRBD1. The material sequenced was PBMCs or T cells enriched from blood (not recorded which). The receptor was isolated from a woman aged 25-40 years who had recovered from COVID-19. The CDR3 sequence: CASLQGAVSNQPQHF. CDR3 in DNA: TGTGCCAGCCTCCAGGGGGCGGTGAGCAATCAGCCCCAGCATTTT.